The 24 T cell receptor beta chains in this list originate from one sample, sequenced in a study of beta chain features in type 1 diabetes. Whole-study findings and limits: Among all four CD4+ subsets, Type 1 diabetes patients had TCRB CDR3s that were moderately but significantly shorter.

These receptors are not linked to any known antigen. cDNA synthesis used the whole RNA isolate, giving expressed TCRB sequences. Only in-frame clones appear in the TCRdb table, and some are missing; sequencing was by immunoSEQ multiplex PCR. In the table there are 20,000 to 25,000 clones, 68% of which are singletons. Sample: stem cell memory CD4+ T cells from blood. These receptors were obtained from a woman aged 40 to 50 with type 1 diabetes.

This clone was found a few times. The chain couples TRBV28 to TRBJ2-7; D is perhaps TRBD2 (5 bases). This CDR3 comprises 12 residues. From germline, CDR1 is MDHEN and CDR2 SYDVKM. The CDR3: CVAEGASYEQYF. CDR3 bases: TGTGTCGCTGAGGGAGCATCCTACGAGCAGTACTTC.

This sequence joins TRBV4-3 and TRBJ2-2; D is perhaps TRBD1 (6 bases). The CDR3 sequence is 15 residues long. CDR1 and CDR2 from the germline V gene are LGHNA and YSLEER. The V end lost 4 bases, the J end lost 6 bases, and 15 bases lay between the germline ends. Here the CDR3 DNA reads TGCGCCAGCAGCCGCCCGGGACACCTCCCCGGGGAGCTGTTTTTT. It codes for CASSRPGHLPGELFF.

The chain is built from TRBV11-3 and TRBJ2-2; D remains unclear. CDR3 length: 13 residues. CDR1 SGHNT and CDR2 YENEEA come from the germline V gene. The ends were cut back, 0 bases at V and 8 bases at J, with 7 bases in the middle. The CDR3 DNA follows: TGTGCCAGCAGCTTAGACCCGTCGGGGGAGCTGTTTTTT. Its translation is CASSLDPSGELFF. Full variable domain (outside the CDR3, taken from reference TRBV11-3 and TRBJ2-2): EAGVVQSPRYKIIEKKQPVAFWCNPISGHNTLYWYLQNLGQGPELLIRYENEEAVDDSQLPKDRFSAERLKGVDSTLKIQPAELGDSAVYLCASSLDPSGELFFGEGSRLTVL.

The gene calls are TRBV6-1 and TRBJ1-5; possibly TRBD1 for D (6 bases). Germline CDR1 MNHNS, CDR2 SASEGT. V lost 8 bases and J 10 bases, leaving 18 bases between the germline ends. The CDR3 is made up of 13 amino acids. This chain's CDR3 is CASGHPRDKPQHF. The DNA for the CDR3 is TGTGCCAGCGGGCATCCTAGGGACAAACCCCAGCATTTT.

The genes are TRBV28 and TRBJ2-3; 8 bases agree with TRBD1. Germline V lookup: CDR1 MDHEN, CDR2 SYDVKM. The V segment lost 5 bases and the J segment 4 bases; nucleotides outside the gene matches: 11. The CDR3 is 16 amino acids. In DNA form, the CDR3 reads TGTGCCAGCAGTACAGGGGGAAGATTGGGGGCAGATACGCAGTATTTT. It specifies CASSTGGRLGADTQYF.

The chain joins TRBV28 to TRBJ2-4; the match to TRBD1 covers 8 bases. This CDR3 comprises 14 residues. With V trimmed by 8 bases and J by 8 bases, 11 bases remained unmatched. Germline values: CDR1 MDHEN, CDR2 SYDVKM. The CDR3 spells CASGSFDRGDIQYF. CDR3 nucleotide sequence: TGTGCCAGCGGTTCTTTCGACAGGGGCGACATTCAGTACTTC. Full variable domain (outside the CDR3, taken from reference TRBV28 and TRBJ2-4): DVKVTQSSRYLVKRTGEKVFLECVQDMDHENMFWYRQDPGLGLRLIYFSYDVKMKEKGDIPEGYSVSREKKERFSLILESASTNQTSMYLCASGSFDRGDIQYFGAGTRLSVL.

The chain carries TRBV7-2 and TRBJ1-5, with D tentatively TRBD1 (5 bases). This CDR3 region has 15 residues. Germline V CDR1 and CDR2: SGHTA, FQGNSA. V was pared by 3 bases and J by 4 bases, with 13 bases between. The CDR3, as DNA: TGTGCCAGCAGCTTGGGGCTGGCGGTAAATCAGCCCCAGCATTTT. Its translation is CASSLGLAVNQPQHF.

CDR3 coding DNA: TGTGCCAGCAGCCCTGCGGGCGGGGTAAACCGGCAGTTCTTC. This encodes CASSPAGGVNRQFF. V is TRBV28 and J is TRBJ2-1; D may be TRBD2 (6 bases). Germline lookup yields CDR1 MDHEN and CDR2 SYDVKM. CDR3 size: 14 residues. Trimming took 6 bases from V and 12 from J, leaving 21 bases between them.

This clone was recorded a few times. The gene calls are TRBV7-9 and TRBJ2-7; 9 bases are shared with TRBD1. This CDR3 region has 19 residues. From germline, CDR1 is SEHNR and CDR2 FQNEAQ (reference sequence). After removal of 5 bases from V and 1 base from J, the junction contained 18 bases not matched to a gene. CDR3 sequence: CASSPRDRERGPRSYEQYF. Here the CDR3 DNA reads TGTGCCAGCAGCCCAAGGGACAGGGAGAGGGGACCGAGGTCCTACGAGCAGTACTTC.

The V call is TRBV7-2, the J call TRBJ2-5; weak D call: TRBD1 (5 bases). The CDR3 totals 15 residues. Germline values: CDR1 SGHTA, CDR2 FQGNSA. The V end was cut by 5 bases, the J end by 5 bases, with 18 bases between. In DNA, the CDR3 is TGTGCCAGCAGCCCTAGGCCCAGGGCCTTGGAGACCCAGTACTTC. It encodes CASSPRPRALETQYF.

This clone has more than one count but fewer than ten. CDR3 loop: CASSLTGTSGSYNEQFF. The CDR3 DNA reads as TGTGCCAGCAGCCTTACCGGGACTAGCGGCTCCTACAATGAGCAGTTCTTC. The chain carries TRBV4-2 and TRBJ2-1, with 11 bases matching TRBD2. The CDR3 consists of 17 residues. Trimming at V came to 4 bases and at J to 0 bases, leaving 5 bases not matched to a gene. Per germline, CDR1 LGHNA and CDR2 YNFKEQ.

This clone was seen once. J is TRBJ2-7 and V is TRBV18, with 7 bases fitting TRBD1. The ends lost 2 bases at V and 1 base at J; junction bases unmatched: 8. The V gene's germline CDR1 is KGHSH and CDR2 LQKENI. The CDR3 totals 16 residues. This CDR3 reads CASSPTFGQESYEQYF. The CDR3 DNA follows: TGTGCCAGCTCACCAACCTTCGGACAGGAGTCCTACGAGCAGTACTTC.

This chain joins TRBV7-2 and TRBJ1-3; TRBD1 aligns across 9 bases. Germline V gene data show CDR1 as SGHTA and CDR2 as FQGNSA. The CDR3 length is 14 residues. J was trimmed by 4 bases and V by 3 bases; bases with no gene match: 1. CDR3 loop: CASSFGQGGNTIYF. DNA for the CDR3: TGTGCCAGCAGCTTCGGACAGGGGGGAAACACCATATATTTT.

The rearrangement links TRBV7-2 to TRBJ2-7, with a weak D call TRBD1 (6 bases). The germline V gene has CDR1 SGHTA and CDR2 FQGNSA. V shed 3 bases and J shed 7 bases, with 19 bases lying between them. The CDR3 covers 15 residues. The CDR3 protein is CASSLGIEGVREQYF. The CDR3 nucleotides are TGTGCCAGCAGCTTGGGGATAGAGGGGGTCAGGGAGCAGTACTTC.

The gene calls are TRBV7-2 and TRBJ1-1; 11 nucleotides line up with TRBD1. The CDR3 has 16 residues. The V segment lost 5 bases and the J segment 4 bases; nucleotides outside the gene matches: 9. Germline lookup yields CDR1 SGHTA and CDR2 FQGNSA. CDR3 bases: TGTGCCAGCAGCCCCGGGGACAGGGGGACTGGCACTGAAGCTTTCTTT. Amino acids: CASSPGDRGTGTEAFF.

J is TRBJ2-1 and V is TRBV18; D not resolved. CDR1 KGHSH and CDR2 LQKENI come from the germline V gene. The CDR3 sequence is 13 residues long. V dropped 6 bases and J dropped 4 bases, with 10 bases sitting between them. The CDR3 sequence: CASSTRDYNEQFF. The CDR3 coding sequence is TGTGCCAGCTCTACGAGAGATTACAATGAGCAGTTCTTC. Full variable domain (remainder filled in from reference TRBV18 and TRBJ2-1): NAGVMQNPRHLVRRRGQEARLRCSPMKGHSHVYWYRQLPEEGLKFMVYLQKENIIDESGMPKERFSAEFPKEGPSILRIQQVVRGDSAAYFCASSTRDYNEQFFGPGTRLTVL.

J is TRBJ1-2 and V is TRBV5-1, with 8 bases fitting TRBD1. In germline, CDR1 is SGHRS, CDR2 YFSETQ. V was pared by 5 bases and J by 10 bases, with 16 bases of the junction left unmatched. The CDR3 totals 15 residues. CDR3 protein: CASRQTITGGTFYTF. Here the CDR3 DNA reads TGCGCCAGCAGACAAACCATTACAGGGGGGACGTTCTACACCTTC.

The V and J genes are TRBV7-9 and TRBJ2-7; D is possibly TRBD2 (6 bases). From germline, CDR1 is SEHNR and CDR2 FQNEAQ (reference sequence). The CDR3 loop spans 14 amino acids. V was cut by 6 bases and J by 0 bases, with 12 bases left in between. The CDR3 sequence: CASRKDGSSYEQYF. CDR3 DNA sequence: TGTGCCAGCAGAAAGGACGGGAGCTCCTACGAGCAGTACTTC.

The chain couples TRBV7-2 to TRBJ1-5; D perhaps matches TRBD1 (6 bases). This CDR3 is 16 amino acids long. V was cut by 5 bases and J by 3 bases, with 17 bases left in between. Germline CDR1 SGHTA, CDR2 FQGNSA. CDR3 nucleotide sequence: TGTGCCAGCAGCAGCCGGGCAGGGGTAAACAATCAGCCCCAGCATTTT. Translated, it gives CASSSRAGVNNQPQHF.

This clone was observed once. The chain has TRBV4-1 and TRBJ1-1; TRBD1 matches at 8 bases. V lost 4 bases, J lost 0 bases, and 13 bases stayed unmatched. The CDR3 contains 18 residues. CDR1 MGHRA and CDR2 YSYEKL come from the germline V gene. CDR3 nucleotides: TGCGCCAGCAGCCGGGTGGGGAGGGACAGGACCATGAACACTGAAGCTTTCTTT. Translated, it gives CASSRVGRDRTMNTEAFF.

There are a few counts of this clone. The chain links TRBV7-9 to TRBJ2-4; D is undetermined. Germline V lookup: CDR1 SEHNR, CDR2 FQNEAQ (reference sequence). This CDR3 has 13 amino acids. V was cut by 2 bases and J by 0 bases, with 2 bases left in between. CDR3 sequence (DNA): TGTGCCAGCAGCTTACAAGCCAAAAACATTCAGTACTTC. It is translated as CASSLQAKNIQYF.

This rearrangement joins TRBV5-1 to TRBJ1-1, with TRBD1 as a possible D gene (5 bases). Trimming cost V 0 bases and J 2 bases, with 8 bases left between them. Germline V gene data show CDR1 as SGHRS and CDR2 as YFSETQ. This CDR3 has 14 amino acids. Written as DNA, the CDR3 is TGCGCCAGCAGCTTGGACAGGCCCAACACTGAAGCTTTCTTT. This codes for CASSLDRPNTEAFF.

The V and J genes are TRBV19 and TRBJ1-1, with D possibly TRBD1 on 5 matching bases. Trimming pared 9 bases from V and 1 base from J, leaving 9 bases between. The germline gives CDR1 LNHDA, CDR2 SQIVND (reference sequence). CDR3 length: 12 amino acids. The CDR3 nucleotides read TGTGCCAGCGGGGGGGGGAACACTGAAGCTTTCTTT. Protein product: CASGGGNTEAFF.

J is TRBJ1-1 and V is TRBV2; tentative D call: TRBD1 (5 bases). This CDR3 has 13 amino acids. Trimming stripped 7 bases from V and 0 bases from J, with 9 bases between. The germline V gene has CDR1 SNHLY and CDR2 FYNNEI. CDR3 coding DNA: TGTGCCAGCAAAGGACATTTGAACACTGAAGCTTTCTTT. It encodes CASKGHLNTEAFF.